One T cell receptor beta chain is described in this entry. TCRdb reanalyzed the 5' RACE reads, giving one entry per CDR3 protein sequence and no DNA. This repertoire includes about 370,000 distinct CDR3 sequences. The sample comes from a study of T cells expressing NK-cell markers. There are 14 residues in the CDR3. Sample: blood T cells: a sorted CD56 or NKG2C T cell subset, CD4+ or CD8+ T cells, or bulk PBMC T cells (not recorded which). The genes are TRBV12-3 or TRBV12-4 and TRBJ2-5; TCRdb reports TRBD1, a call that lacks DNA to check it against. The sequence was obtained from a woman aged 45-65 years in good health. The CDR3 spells CASTRQGGGETQYF.